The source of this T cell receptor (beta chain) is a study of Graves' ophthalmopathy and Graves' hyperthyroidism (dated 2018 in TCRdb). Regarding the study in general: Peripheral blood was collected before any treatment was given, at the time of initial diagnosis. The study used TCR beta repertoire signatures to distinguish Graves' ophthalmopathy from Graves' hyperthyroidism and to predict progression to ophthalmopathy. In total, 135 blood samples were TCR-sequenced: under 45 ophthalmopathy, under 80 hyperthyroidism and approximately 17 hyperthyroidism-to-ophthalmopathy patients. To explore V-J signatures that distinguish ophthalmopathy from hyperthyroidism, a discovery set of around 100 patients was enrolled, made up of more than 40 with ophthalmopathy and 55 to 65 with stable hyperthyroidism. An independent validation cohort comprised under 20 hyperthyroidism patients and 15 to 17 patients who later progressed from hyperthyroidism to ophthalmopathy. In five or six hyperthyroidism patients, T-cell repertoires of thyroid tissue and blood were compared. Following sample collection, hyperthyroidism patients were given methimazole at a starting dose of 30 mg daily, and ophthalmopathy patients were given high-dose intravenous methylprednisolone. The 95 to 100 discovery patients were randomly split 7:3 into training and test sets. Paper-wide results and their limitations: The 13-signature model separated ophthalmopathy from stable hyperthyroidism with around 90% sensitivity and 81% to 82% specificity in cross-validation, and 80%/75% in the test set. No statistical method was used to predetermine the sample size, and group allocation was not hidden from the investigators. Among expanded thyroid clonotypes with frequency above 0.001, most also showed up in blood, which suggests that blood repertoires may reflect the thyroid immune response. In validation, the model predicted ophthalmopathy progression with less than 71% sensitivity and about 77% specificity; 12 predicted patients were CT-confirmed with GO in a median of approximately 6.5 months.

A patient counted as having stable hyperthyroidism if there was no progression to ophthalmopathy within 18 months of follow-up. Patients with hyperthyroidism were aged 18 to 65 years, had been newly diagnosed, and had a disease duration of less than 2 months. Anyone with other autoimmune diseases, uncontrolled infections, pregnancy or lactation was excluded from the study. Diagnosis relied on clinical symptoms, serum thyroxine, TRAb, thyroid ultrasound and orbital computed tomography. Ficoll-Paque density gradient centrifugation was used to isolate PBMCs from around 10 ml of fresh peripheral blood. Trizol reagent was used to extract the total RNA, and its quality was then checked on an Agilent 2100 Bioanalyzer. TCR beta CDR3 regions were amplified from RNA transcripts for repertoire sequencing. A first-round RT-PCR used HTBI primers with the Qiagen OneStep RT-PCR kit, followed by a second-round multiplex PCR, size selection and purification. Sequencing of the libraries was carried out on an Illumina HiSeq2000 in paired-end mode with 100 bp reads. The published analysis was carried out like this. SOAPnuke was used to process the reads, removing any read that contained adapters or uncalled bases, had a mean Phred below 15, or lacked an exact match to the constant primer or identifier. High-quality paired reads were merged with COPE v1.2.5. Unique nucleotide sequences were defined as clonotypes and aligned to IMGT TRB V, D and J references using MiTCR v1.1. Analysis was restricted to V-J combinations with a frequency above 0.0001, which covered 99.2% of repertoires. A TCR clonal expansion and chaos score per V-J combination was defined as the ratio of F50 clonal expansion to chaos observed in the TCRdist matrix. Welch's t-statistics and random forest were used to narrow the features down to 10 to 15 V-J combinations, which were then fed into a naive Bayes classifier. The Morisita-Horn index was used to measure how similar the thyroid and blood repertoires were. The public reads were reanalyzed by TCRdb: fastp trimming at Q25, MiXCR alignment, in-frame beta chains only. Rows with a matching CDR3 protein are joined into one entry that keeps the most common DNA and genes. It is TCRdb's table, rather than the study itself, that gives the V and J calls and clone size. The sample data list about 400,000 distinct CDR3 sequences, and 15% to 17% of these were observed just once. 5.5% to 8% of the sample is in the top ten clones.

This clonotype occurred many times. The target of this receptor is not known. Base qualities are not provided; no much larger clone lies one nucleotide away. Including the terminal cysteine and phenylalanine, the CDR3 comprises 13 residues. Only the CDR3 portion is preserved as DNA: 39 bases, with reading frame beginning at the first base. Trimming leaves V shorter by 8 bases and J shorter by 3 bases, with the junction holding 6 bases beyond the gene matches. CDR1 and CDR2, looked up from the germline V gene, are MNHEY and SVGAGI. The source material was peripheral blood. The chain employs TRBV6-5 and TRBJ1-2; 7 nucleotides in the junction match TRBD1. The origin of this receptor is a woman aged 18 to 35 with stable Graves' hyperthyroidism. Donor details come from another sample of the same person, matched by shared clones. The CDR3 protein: CASSRGQDYGYTF. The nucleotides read TGTGCCAGCTCCCGAGGACAGGACTATGGCTACACCTTC.